Each of the 9 T cell receptor beta chains below was sequenced from the same sample in a study of blood T cell repertoires in COVID-19. TCRdb's table, derived via immunoSEQ multiplex PCR, lists solely in-frame clones and lacks some. The sample holds approximately 76,000 clones, roughly 89% seen once. The sequenced sample was peripheral blood. All receptors derive from a human donor in a cohort sampled during active COVID-19.

The chain links TRBV30 to TRBJ2-7; D ambiguous. The germline gives CDR1 GTSNPN, CDR2 SVGIG (reference sequence). Trimming shortened V by 0 bases and J by 2 bases, and 14 bases separated the two germline ends. The CDR3 is 15 amino acids. CDR3 sequence (DNA): TGTGCCTGGAGTGTAACCTTAGGCGGTACCTACGAGCAGTACTTC. Its protein product is CAWSVTLGGTYEQYF. Supplemented by reference TRBV30 and TRBJ2-7, the full variable domain reads SQTIHQWPATLVQPVGSPLSLECTVEGTSNPNLYWYRQAAGRGLQLLFYSVGIGQISSEVPQNLSASRPQDRQFILSSKKLLLSDSGFYLCAWSVTLGGTYEQYFGPGTRLTVT.

The J gene is TRBJ1-6, the V gene TRBV27; 7 bases map to TRBD1. With V trimmed by 0 bases and J by 12 bases, 8 bases remained unmatched. Germline CDR1 MNHEY, CDR2 SMNVEV (reference sequence). The CDR3 contains 15 residues. The CDR3 nucleotides are TGTGCCAGCAGTTTATCCCCCCGACAGGGAGAACCCCTCCACTTT. It is translated as CASSLSPRQGEPLHF.

In DNA, the CDR3 is TGTGCCAGCAGCTTGGGGCAATCTTCCTACGAGCAGTACTTC. It yields the protein CASSLGQSSYEQYF. The chain has TRBV5-5 and TRBJ2-7; D gene uncertain. The CDR3 covers 14 residues. V lost 0 bases, J lost 1 base, and 8 bases lay in between. CDR1 and CDR2 (germline): SGHKS, YYEKEE (reference sequence).

The chain recombines TRBV5-1 with TRBJ1-2; D is perhaps TRBD1 (5 bases). The V and J ends lost 3 bases and 5 bases respectively, with 14 bases between them. This CDR3 spans 14 amino acids. The V gene's germline CDR1 is SGHRS and CDR2 YFSETQ. The CDR3 sequence is CASSYEDTAYGYTF. CDR3 nucleotides: TGCGCCAGCAGCTATGAGGACACGGCTTATGGCTACACCTTC.

J is TRBJ1-3 and V is TRBV9; D is possibly TRBD1 (5 bases). Germline loops: CDR1 SGDLS, CDR2 YYNGEE. The CDR3 runs to 17 residues. Deletions cut 4 bases from V and 8 bases from J, with 25 bases between. CDR3 protein: CASSNPGSGTTEDTIYF. The DNA for the CDR3 is TGTGCCAGCAGCAACCCGGGCAGCGGGACCACGGAGGACACCATATATTTT.

The chain links TRBV13 to TRBJ1-1; possibly TRBD1 for D (5 bases). Germline lookup yields CDR1 PRHDT and CDR2 FYEKMQ (reference sequence). The CDR3 extends over 16 amino acids. The V and J ends lost 0 bases and 0 bases respectively, with 11 bases between them. The CDR3 here is CASSLGRTHMNTEAFF. The DNA for the CDR3 is TGTGCCAGCAGCTTAGGTCGGACACACATGAACACTGAAGCTTTCTTT.

In its sample, this clone was seen once. The CDR3 is CASSSQTSPYEQYF. The CDR3 coding sequence is TGTGCCAGCAGCTCCCAGACTAGTCCCTACGAGCAGTACTTC. The chain employs TRBV13 and TRBJ2-7, with D possibly being TRBD2 (6 bases). V lost 4 bases, J lost 2 bases, and 12 bases lay in between. The CDR3 covers 14 residues. CDR1 PRHDT and CDR2 FYEKMQ come from the germline V gene (reference sequence).

The rearrangement links TRBV28 to TRBJ1-2; possible D gene TRBD1, 6 bases. V was cut by 2 bases and J by 4 bases, with 8 bases left in between. The CDR3 contains 13 residues. Germline CDR1 and CDR2: MDHEN and SYDVKM. CDR3 in DNA: TGTGCCAGCAGTTTAAGGGGGTTCTATGGCTACACCTTC. Translation gives CASSLRGFYGYTF.

This chain uses TRBV27 with TRBJ1-1, with D possibly TRBD1 on 5 matching bases. V lost 7 bases and J 5 bases, leaving 20 bases between the germline ends. This CDR3 has 15 residues. Germline values: CDR1 MNHEY, CDR2 SMNVEV (reference sequence). The chain's CDR3 is CASIRGRGGNTEAFF. The CDR3, as DNA: TGTGCCAGCATTCGGGGGAGGGGCGGCAATACTGAAGCTTTCTTT.